This T cell receptor beta chain was sequenced for a study of persistence of HIV-infected CD4 T cells. The immunoSEQ assay was version 4, run in survey mode. Each sample used up to about 1 ug genomic DNA diluted to roughly 10 ng/uL. Some clones are missing from TCRdb's copy, which holds only in-frame ones; the method was immunoSEQ multiplex PCR. The sample consists of 43,000 or so clones, roughly 90% of them appearing once. The CDR3 is 15 residues long. The junction had 6 bases not matched to a gene; V was cut back by 4 bases and J by 3 bases. Germline CDR1 is SGHKS and CDR2 is YYEKEE (reference sequence). In this sample, this clone turned up once. Its target is not known. Nonspecific anti-CD3/anti-CD28 bead stimulation represents the broad CD4+ T cell repertoire. CD4+ T cells upregulating both CD40 ligand and CD69 were sorted as responding cells. Inclusion required CMV-positive serology and CD4+ counts above 400 cells/uL.

The source material was CD4+ T cells sorted from PBMCs after roughly 18-hour stimulation, sampled from a patient who received antiretroviral therapy. This receptor was taken from an adult man with HIV who was CMV-seropositive. V gene TRBV5-5 combines with J gene TRBJ2-2; 7 bases are a match to TRBD1. The CDR3 DNA is TGTGCCAGCAGCCAAATAACAGGGGACACCGGGGAGCTGTTTTTT. This codes for CASSQITGDTGELFF. Full variable domain (rest looked up from reference TRBV5-5 and TRBJ2-2): DAGVTQSPTHLIKTRGQQVTLRCSPISGHKSVSWYQQVLGQGPQFIFQYYEKEERGRGNFPDRFSARQFPNYSSELNVNALLLGDSALYLCASSQITGDTGELFFGEGSRLTVL.